Listed here is a single T cell receptor beta chain. Its antigen remains unidentified. No much larger clone is present one base from it, and per-base qualities are unavailable. The germline V gene gives CDR1 as KGHDR and CDR2 as SFDVKD. The germline ends are 15 bases apart after V is trimmed by 4 bases and J by 10 bases. The CDR3 starts with the cysteine, ends with the phenylalanine, and has 14 residues. Only the CDR3 DNA is retained, 42 bases long and in frame from the first base. The sample originates from a study of blood T cell repertoires in COVID-19 (dated by TCRdb to the early 2020s). Study-wide context: Collaborator samples came from the United States, Italy and Spain and covered acute and convalescent phases of COVID-19. The prospective study material was composed of cDNA or gDNA derived from T cells, B-cell-depleted T cells, or PBMCs. Subjects who had been exposed to COVID-19, were actively infected with it, or had recovered from it provided the deeply sampled blood TCRbeta repertoires that made up the dataset. The repertoires were released in a freely available public database meant as a resource for research on the immune response to SARS-CoV-2. Samples came from the ongoing ImmuneRACE study (first 160 participants) plus 1,254 subjects from 6 global collaborators. Nearly every sample came with metadata listing a de-identified subject ID, COVID-19 status, age in years and sex. Where available, HLA class I and class II types were taken from metadata supplied by the sample provider and were not determined by assay-based typing.

TCRbeta CDR3 regions were amplified from genomic DNA using the immunoSEQ Assay, a bias-controlled multiplex PCR. In the source study's methods: Within the assay, amplification of reference gene primers was used to estimate how many nucleated cells each sample contained. To quantify the absolute abundance of each unique TCRbeta CDR3 rearrangement, sequence reads were collapsed and filtered. For each sample, productive Simpson clonality was calculated as the square root of Simpson's diversity index over productive rearrangements. Sourced from immuneACCESS, this table was stored by TCRdb with only in-frame sequences that have V and J called. A share of the clones is absent; for the studies checked, an unresolved V gene accounts for under half, and the remainder has no known explanation. The V and J calls and clone size come from that table; D and trimming were worked out from the DNA. Within this sample are over 120,000 clones, with about four fifths of them counted one time only. The ten largest clones take up over 9% of the sample.

Study-wide conclusions, independent of this receptor: The amount of clinical and demographic metadata varied by source and participant and was provided uncurated.

Participants in the prospective study were aged 18 to 89 years, lived in 24 United States geographic areas, and enrolled through a virtual design. In the prospective study, cohorts were assigned on the basis of participant-reported clinical history obtained from a screening survey and a study questionnaire. For ImmuneRACE Cohort 3, a participant was defined as recovered based on two consecutive negative NP/OP PCR tests, clearance by a healthcare professional, or resolution of symptoms. In the prospective study, whole blood, serum and a nasopharyngeal or oropharyngeal swab were collected from each participant by mobile phlebotomists. Participants in the prospective study had the option to provide additional blood draws and questionnaires over an approximately 2-month period. Before DNA extraction, prospective study blood samples were shipped either frozen or at room temperature.

This sequence originates from a man in his fifties who had recovered from COVID-19. The source material was PBMCs or T cells enriched from blood (not recorded which). The V gene is TRBV24-1 and the J gene is TRBJ2-2; no D gene is confidently identified. The DNA sequence is TGTGCCACCAGTGACAGTCCCCCCGTAAAGGAGCTGTTTTTT. Its protein is CATSDSPPVKELFF.